The 26 T cell receptor beta chains below all came from one sample that was sequenced in a study of regulatory T cells in long-lasting Graves disease. As to time point: persistent/refractory GD, antithyroid drugs over 5 years with positive TRAb. RNA isolated from PBMCs was used to make the TCR library. Libraries of TCR beta came from iRepertoire HTBI primers plus Arm-PCR of CDR3 regions. TCRdb reprocessed the multiplex PCR reads via MiXCR and lists one record per CDR3 protein. The table lists a few hundred thousand distinct CDR3 sequences, roughly a quarter of them singletons. Sequenced material: peripheral blood mononuclear cells (PBMCs), taken when the disease was refractory, from a patient treated with antithyroid drugs. The receptors originated from a female donor with Graves disease.

Many counts were recorded for this clonotype. J is TRBJ1-5 and V is TRBV20-1, with 9 bases aligning to TRBD1. Trimming cost V 5 bases and J 13 bases; bases outside gene matches: 15. The length of the CDR3 is 14 residues. CDR1 is DFQATT and CDR2 is SNEGSKA in the germline V gene (reference sequence). The DNA for the CDR3 is TGCAGTGCTTCTGACAGGGGGACTTCCCTTGCTCAGCATTTT. Translated: CSASDRGTSLAQHF.

This sequence joins TRBV13 and TRBJ1-1; 7 nucleotides agree with TRBD1. Germline CDR1 PRHDT, CDR2 FYEKMQ (reference sequence). Germline trimming cut 3 bases from V and 8 bases from J; bases unmatched to any gene: 9. This CDR3 region has 14 residues. The CDR3: CASSLRLGQVEAFF. For the CDR3, the DNA is TGTGCCAGCAGCTTGAGATTAGGACAGGTCGAAGCTTTCTTT. The full variable domain, completed using reference TRBV13 and TRBJ1-1, is AAGVIQSPRHLIKEKRETATLKCYPIPRHDTVYWYQQGPGQDPQFLISFYEKMQSDKGSIPDRFSAQQFSDYHSELNMSSLELGDSALYFCASSLRLGQVEAFFGQGTRLTVV.

The chain has TRBV15 and TRBJ2-1; 10 nucleotides align to TRBD2. CDR3 length: 14 residues. The V gene's germline CDR1 is LNHNV and CDR2 YYDKDF (reference sequence). The ends lost 5 bases at V and 5 bases at J; junction bases unmatched: 3. CDR3 DNA: TGTGCCACCAGCGGACTAGCGGAGAACAATGAGCAGTTCTTC. As protein: CATSGLAENNEQFF.

This clonotype was seen ten or more times. This chain connects TRBV2 to TRBJ2-5; D might be TRBD1 (5 bases). Trimming took off 4 bases at V and 6 bases at J, with 18 bases between the two ends. There are 15 residues in the CDR3. Germline assignment: CDR1 SNHLY and CDR2 FYNNEI. CDR3 bases: TGTGCCAGCAGTGGAATCGGGCAGGGTCTGAAGACCCAGTACTTC. It encodes CASSGIGQGLKTQYF.

The CDR3 nucleotides read TGTGCCTGGAGTACAGGACATCTCGTCGAGCAGTACTTC. It specifies CAWSTGHLVEQYF. This chain links TRBV30 with TRBJ2-7, with D perhaps TRBD1 (5 bases). The germline gives CDR1 GTSNPN, CDR2 SVGIG (reference sequence). This CDR3 has 13 residues. Trimming shortened V by 2 bases and J by 6 bases, and 14 bases separated the two germline ends.

The J gene is TRBJ1-3, the V gene TRBV6-1; D is possibly TRBD1 (6 bases). Per the germline V gene, CDR1 is MNHNS and CDR2 is SASEGT. This CDR3 comprises 15 residues. Trimming removed 6 bases from V and 0 bases from J, with 12 bases in between. Written as DNA, the CDR3 is TGTGCCAGCAGCCCGACAGGATTCTCTGGAAACACCATATATTTT. Translation gives CASSPTGFSGNTIYF.

At least ten counts were recorded for this clonotype. This chain connects TRBV30 to TRBJ1-2, with D unclear. The CDR3 length is 11 residues. The V gene lost 0 bases and the J gene lost 8 bases, with 7 bases spanning the gap. Germline CDR1 and CDR2: GTSNPN and SVGIG (reference sequence). This CDR3 reads CAWSVPSGYTF. CDR3 bases: TGTGCCTGGAGTGTACCGTCCGGCTACACCTTC.

This clonotype was detected ten times or more. The chain combines TRBV20-1 with TRBJ2-5; 10 nucleotides line up with TRBD1. With V trimmed by 6 bases and J by 5 bases, 6 bases remained unmatched. Germline V gives CDR1 DFQATT, CDR2 SNEGSKA (reference sequence). The CDR3 runs 13 residues. CDR3 sequence: CSAKTGGRETQYF. The CDR3 DNA sequence: TGCAGTGCCAAGACAGGGGGCCGGGAGACCCAGTACTTC.

CDR3: CASSQTRLAGGLSYEQYF. In DNA, the CDR3 is TGTGCCAGCAGCCAAACGAGACTAGCGGGTGGCCTCTCCTACGAGCAGTACTTC. V gene TRBV14 combines with J gene TRBJ2-7; 10 bases agree with TRBD2. The J segment lost 0 bases and the V segment lost 2 bases, leaving 10 bases of the junction unmatched. Germline lookup yields CDR1 SGHDN and CDR2 FVKESK. CDR3 length: 18 amino acids.

This clonotype was counted at least ten times. The CDR3 loop is CAISEVRANEAFF. For the CDR3, the DNA is TGTGCCATCAGTGAAGTACGAGCAAATGAAGCTTTCTTT. This chain uses TRBV10-3 with TRBJ1-1, with D unresolved. Per germline, CDR1 ENHRY and CDR2 SYGVKD. Trimming took off 3 bases at V and 7 bases at J, with 12 bases between the two ends. The CDR3 has 13 residues.

As for this clonotype: One base away lies a much larger clone, so this may be a sequencing read error. CDR3 in DNA: TGTGCCAGCGAAGGGCAAGAGACCCGGTACTTC. It translates to CASEGQETRYF. The chain uses TRBV7-2 and TRBJ2-5; D call uncertain. The CDR3 runs to 11 residues. CDR1 and CDR2 from the germline V gene are SGHTA and FQGNSA.

Many counts were recorded for this clonotype. The genes are TRBV2 and TRBJ2-4, with 9 bases that match TRBD2. Trimming at V came to 3 bases and at J to 6 bases, leaving 9 bases not matched to a gene. The CDR3 loop spans 16 amino acids. Germline V gene sequence: CDR1 SNHLY, CDR2 FYNNEI. In DNA, the CDR3 is TGTGCCAGCAGTGATTCCACTAGCGGGTGGTTAAACATTCAGTACTTC. Protein: CASSDSTSGWLNIQYF.

This clonotype has just a few counts. J is TRBJ2-7 and V is TRBV9, with 13 positions matching TRBD2. The ends lost 3 bases at V and 0 bases at J; junction bases unmatched: 9. Germline CDR1 and CDR2: SGDLS and YYNGEE. The CDR3 sequence is 18 residues long. CDR3 protein: CASSEGLAGMGSSYEQYF. CDR3 sequence (DNA): TGTGCCAGCAGCGAGGGACTAGCGGGAATGGGGAGCTCCTACGAGCAGTACTTC.

This clonotype was recorded a few times. The chain couples TRBV7-9 to TRBJ2-6; 9 nucleotides align to TRBD1. CDR1 and CDR2 from the germline V gene are SEHNR and FQNEAQ (reference sequence). The CDR3 sequence is 20 residues long. The junction had 15 bases not matched to a gene; V was cut back by 5 bases and J by 1 base. The CDR3 protein is CASSTTLWDREYSGANVLTF. CDR3 sequence (DNA): TGTGCCAGCAGCACAACCCTCTGGGACAGGGAGTATTCTGGGGCCAACGTCCTGACTTTC.

This clonotype was recorded at least ten times. V gene TRBV12-3 or TRBV12-4 combines with J gene TRBJ1-4; TRBD1 matches at 7 bases. V was clipped by 7 bases and J by 4 bases; unmatched bases: 12. This CDR3 is 16 amino acids long. As DNA, the CDR3 is TGTGCCAGCATCCATTGGCAGGGACAGAGTAATGAAAAACTGTTTTTT. This encodes CASIHWQGQSNEKLFF.

This clonotype was picked up a small number of times. The genes are TRBV30 and TRBJ2-7, with TRBD2 matching 13 bases. This CDR3 has 19 amino acids. From germline, CDR1 is GTSNPN and CDR2 SVGIG (reference sequence). Trimming removed 3 bases from V and 5 bases from J; junction bases left unmatched: 19. CDR3 sequence reads: CAWRPDGLAGEFSKDEQYF. The CDR3 DNA follows: TGTGCCTGGAGGCCGGACGGACTAGCGGGAGAGTTTTCAAAGGACGAGCAGTACTTC.

The CDR3 DNA follows: TGTGCCAGCACCGATGGACAGGGAGATCAGCCCCAGCATTTT. Translation: CASTDGQGDQPQHF. The gene calls are TRBV5-5 and TRBJ1-5; the match to TRBD1 covers 8 bases. The V and J ends lost 6 bases and 5 bases, in that order; junction bases with no gene match: 7. Germline CDR1 SGHKS, CDR2 YYEKEE (reference sequence). The CDR3 length is 14 residues.

This clonotype has at least ten counts. The chain is built from TRBV10-3 and TRBJ2-7; 7 bases are a match to TRBD1. The CDR3 consists of 12 residues. Germline V gives CDR1 ENHRY, CDR2 SYGVKD. The J segment lost 6 bases and the V segment lost 10 bases, leaving 9 bases of the junction unmatched. CDR3 sequence (DNA): TGTGCCACCAAGACAGGGAAAGGCGAGCAGTACTTC. This gives the protein CATKTGKGEQYF.

This clonotype was detected ten times or more. The chain recombines TRBV20-1 with TRBJ2-2, with 8 bases aligning to TRBD1. CDR1 DFQATT and CDR2 SNEGSKA come from the germline V gene (reference sequence). V gave up 5 bases and J gave up 0 bases; unmatched junction bases: 2. The CDR3 covers 14 residues. The CDR3 is CSARTGTNTGELFF. The CDR3 DNA sequence: TGCAGTGCTCGGACAGGGACGAACACCGGGGAGCTGTTTTTT.

The chain uses TRBV7-2 and TRBJ2-5; TRBD2 agrees at 12 bases. The CDR3 runs 15 residues. V was clipped by 3 bases and J by 5 bases; unmatched bases: 4. Germline lookup yields CDR1 SGHTA and CDR2 FQGNSA. CDR3 residues: CASSFGLAGMETQYF. In DNA form, the CDR3 reads TGTGCCAGCAGCTTCGGACTAGCGGGAATGGAGACCCAGTACTTC.

The rearrangement joins TRBV5-6 to TRBJ2-7, with D uncertain. Trimming took 2 bases from V and 4 from J, leaving 10 bases between them. Germline CDR1 SGHDT, CDR2 YYEEEE. This CDR3 spans 13 amino acids. The CDR3 DNA follows: TGTGCCAGCAGCTTATTGAGCGAATACGAGCAGTACTTC. As protein: CASSLLSEYEQYF.

The chain carries TRBV29-1 and TRBJ2-5; possibly TRBD2 for D (6 bases). V lost 5 bases, J lost 3 bases, and 13 bases lay in between. Per the germline V gene, CDR1 is SQVTM and CDR2 is ANQGSEA. CDR3 length: 13 residues. The CDR3 nucleotides are TGCAGCGTTCTAGGAGGGTTTAAAGAGACCCAGTACTTC. Its protein product is CSVLGGFKETQYF.

This chain uses TRBV12-3 or TRBV12-4 with TRBJ1-2; the match to TRBD1 covers 8 bases. The V and J ends lost 7 bases and 4 bases, in that order; junction bases with no gene match: 14. CDR3 length equals 16 residues. The CDR3 DNA sequence: TGTGCCAGCACCCGGGACAGGCTGTCTTGGGGCTATGGCTACACCTTC. It codes for CASTRDRLSWGYGYTF.

The chain couples TRBV18 to TRBJ2-6; D gene ambiguous. This CDR3 has 15 amino acids. The V end was cut by 2 bases, the J end by 0 bases, with 5 bases between. In germline, CDR1 is KGHSH, CDR2 LQKENI. The DNA of the CDR3 is TGTGCCAGCTCACCAACCAGCTCTGGGGCCAACGTCCTGACTTTC. Translating gives CASSPTSSGANVLTF. The full variable domain, completed using reference TRBV18 and TRBJ2-6, is NAGVMQNPRHLVRRRGQEARLRCSPMKGHSHVYWYRQLPEEGLKFMVYLQKENIIDESGMPKERFSAEFPKEGPSILRIQQVVRGDSAAYFCASSPTSSGANVLTFGAGSRLTVL.

The chain has TRBV20-1 and TRBJ2-5; the D is unclear. The CDR3 consists of 15 residues. Trimming removed 6 bases at V and 1 base at J, with 18 bases between. Germline V gene data show CDR1 as DFQATT and CDR2 as SNEGSKA (reference sequence). DNA for the CDR3: TGCAGTGCGACGACCTTTCGAGCTTCCCAAGAGACCCAGTACTTC. Amino acid sequence: CSATTFRASQETQYF.

This clonotype has just a few counts. This chain joins TRBV14 and TRBJ2-7, with D perhaps matching TRBD1 or TRBD2 (6 bases each). The CDR3 covers 16 residues. Germline V gives CDR1 SGHDN, CDR2 FVKESK. The V gene lost 4 bases and the J gene lost 0 bases, with 16 bases spanning the gap. The CDR3 DNA reads TGTGCCAGCAGCCCGATCGGAGGGGGAGGCTCCTACGAGCAGTACTTC. It encodes CASSPIGGGGSYEQYF.